A single sample is the source of the 14 T cell receptor beta chains below, sequenced in a study of T cell changes during pregnancy in multiple sclerosis. This table comes from immunoSEQ multiplex PCR, and its TCRdb copy is limited to in-frame clones, with some not included. The sample records 45,000 to 55,000 clones, approximately 92% being singletons. Sequencing was performed on peripheral blood, taken in the third trimester of pregnancy. The receptors originated from a female donor with multiple sclerosis, enrolled in a pregnancy study.

This chain uses TRBV6-5 with TRBJ1-1; 11 bases are shared with TRBD1. V shed 0 bases, J shed 4 bases, and the junction held 4 bases outside the gene matches. From germline, CDR1 is MNHEY and CDR2 SVGAGI. CDR3 length equals 16 residues. The CDR3 sequence is CASSYSRGQGGTEAFF. In nucleotides, the CDR3 is TGTGCCAGCAGTTACTCAAGGGGACAGGGGGGCACTGAAGCTTTCTTT.

The chain uses TRBV5-5 and TRBJ2-7; 7 bases agree with TRBD2. The CDR3 runs 12 residues. The germline V gene encodes CDR1 SGHKS and CDR2 YYEKEE (reference sequence). V dropped 2 bases and J dropped 6; count of bases not matched to a gene: 2. DNA of the CDR3: TGTGCCAGCAGCTTTGGGGGGGGCGAGCAGTACTTC. This translates into CASSFGGGEQYF.

The chain uses TRBV7-9 and TRBJ2-1; the D is unclear. With 1 base removed from V and 5 bases from J, the gap between germline ends came to 9 bases. CDR1 and CDR2 (germline): SEHNR, FQNEAQ (reference sequence). The CDR3 covers 14 residues. The CDR3 loop reads CASSLVATNNEQFF. CDR3 DNA sequence: TGTGCCAGCAGCTTAGTAGCTACAAACAATGAGCAGTTCTTC.

The chain uses TRBV5-1 and TRBJ1-1; 8 bases agree with TRBD1. This CDR3 has 18 amino acids. J gave up 0 bases and V 2 bases, and 12 bases lay outside the gene matches. CDR1 SGHRS and CDR2 YFSETQ come from the germline V gene. CDR3 coding DNA: TGCGCCAGCAGCTTCTACTTTACAGGGGGAGAGATGAACACTGAAGCTTTCTTT. Translated: CASSFYFTGGEMNTEAFF.

J is TRBJ2-5 and V is TRBV5-1, with D perhaps TRBD2 (6 bases). The better agreement between TRBJ2-7 and the DNA end casts doubt on the J call. Germline lookup yields CDR1 SGHRS and CDR2 YFSETQ. This CDR3 is built from 17 residues. CDR3 region: CASSQGPGVLSSYEQYF. CDR3 in DNA: TGCGCCAGCAGCCAGGGCCCGGGGGTCCTCAGCTCCTACGAGCAGTACTTC.

A single count supports this clone. V gene TRBV5-5 combines with J gene TRBJ1-1; 7 nucleotides line up with TRBD1. V shed 4 bases and J 4 bases; nucleotides not matched to a gene: 13. Germline-derived CDR1 and CDR2 are SGHKS and YYEKEE (reference sequence). The CDR3 extends over 16 amino acids. CDR3 coding DNA: TGTGCCAGCAGCCCTTTCACAGGGGTGGGAGGCACTGAAGCTTTCTTT. Translated: CASSPFTGVGGTEAFF.

The genes are TRBV27 and TRBJ2-3, with D unclear. V lost 6 bases and J lost 5, with 12 bases in between. The CDR3 runs to 13 residues. Germline V lookup: CDR1 MNHEY, CDR2 SMNVEV (reference sequence). In DNA form, the CDR3 reads TGTGCCAGCAGCCCCTTCACATTAGATACGCAGTATTTT. Translating it yields CASSPFTLDTQYF.

The V gene is TRBV19, the J gene TRBJ2-1; 11 nucleotides agree with TRBD2. This CDR3 region has 16 residues. With 3 bases clipped from V and 9 bases from J, the junction kept 10 bases outside the gene matches. Germline values: CDR1 LNHDA, CDR2 SQIVND (reference sequence). This CDR3 is CASSISLAGGPGEQFF. CDR3 DNA sequence: TGTGCCAGTAGTATTAGTTTAGCGGGAGGGCCCGGTGAGCAGTTCTTC.

V usage is TRBV27 and J usage is TRBJ2-1, with 7 bases aligning to TRBD2. The CDR3 totals 15 residues. Germline V gives CDR1 MNHEY, CDR2 SMNVEV (reference sequence). J was trimmed by 3 bases and V by 2 bases; bases with no gene match: 4. The chain's CDR3 is CASSLEAGFYNEQFF. The CDR3 coding sequence is TGTGCCAGCAGTTTAGAAGCGGGATTCTACAATGAGCAGTTCTTC.

The V and J genes are TRBV19 and TRBJ2-1; D remains ambiguous. Germline V gene lookup returns CDR1 LNHDA and CDR2 SQIVND (reference sequence). The germline V and J ends were trimmed by 3 bases and 4 bases, with 4 bases remaining between them. This CDR3 spans 12 amino acids. The CDR3 here is CASSMRYNEQFF. Here the CDR3 DNA reads TGTGCCAGTAGTATGCGTTACAATGAGCAGTTCTTC.

CDR3 region: CASSWGTRAQETQYF. CDR3 DNA sequence: TGTGCCAGCAGTTGGGGGACAAGGGCACAAGAGACCCAGTACTTC. The rearrangement joins TRBV6-5 to TRBJ2-5; TRBD1 might be the D (6 bases). V was shortened by 4 bases and J by 2 bases, with 14 bases between the two germline ends. The CDR3 runs 15 residues. Germline V gene lookup returns CDR1 MNHEY and CDR2 SVGAGI.

This chain connects TRBV19 to TRBJ2-1; D remains ambiguous. This CDR3 comprises 16 residues. V was pared by 2 bases and J by 8 bases, with 19 bases between. Per the germline V gene, CDR1 is LNHDA and CDR2 is SQIVND (reference sequence). The CDR3 is CASSIIRVLSAHEQFF. Written as DNA, the CDR3 is TGTGCCAGTAGTATAATACGAGTTTTGTCTGCCCATGAGCAGTTCTTC.

The gene calls are TRBV28 and TRBJ2-1; 8 bases agree with TRBD2. Per germline, CDR1 MDHEN and CDR2 SYDVKM. The ends lost 1 base at V and 10 bases at J; junction bases unmatched: 9. This CDR3 is built from 15 residues. The DNA for the CDR3 is TGTGCCAGCAGTTTATTAAGGGCGGTAGCGGGGGAGCAGTTCTTC. It specifies CASSLLRAVAGEQFF.

V gene TRBV11-2 combines with J gene TRBJ1-2; 7 bases map to TRBD1. J was trimmed by 1 base and V by 4 bases; bases with no gene match: 6. The germline gives CDR1 SGHAT, CDR2 FQNNGV. The CDR3 runs 15 residues. CDR3: CASSWVQGRNYGYTF. Written as DNA, the CDR3 is TGTGCCAGCAGCTGGGTACAGGGGCGTAACTATGGCTACACCTTC.